This T cell receptor beta chain appears in the sequencing data of a study of blood T cell repertoires in COVID-19. Whole-study context: Donors in the United States, Italy and Spain gave samples during acute or convalescent COVID-19.

V lost 5 bases to trimming and J lost 1 base, with 5 bases between them. The germline gives CDR1 SGHTA, CDR2 FQGNSA. The CDR3 has 12 residues. Original data processing: It was from reference gene primer amplification that nucleated cell counts were estimated. Data came from immunoSEQ multiplex PCR; TCRdb stores just in-frame clones and leaves some out. V, J and clone size reflect that table, while D and trimming were determined from the DNA. The sample includes about 200,000 clones, approximately 88% seen only once; the top ten take around 25%. The chain joins TRBV7-2 to TRBJ1-1; D uncertain. The receptor was derived from a man in his forties with acute or convalescent COVID-19. The sequenced material came from peripheral blood. The CDR3, as DNA: TGTGCCAGCAGCCCATCGAACACTGAAGCTTTCTTT. Translating it yields CASSPSNTEAFF.